This entry lists 16 T cell receptor beta chains sequenced from one sample in a study of T cell responses to AZD1222 COVID-19 vaccine. Profiled with immunoSEQ multiplex PCR; TCRdb holds only in-frame clones, not every one. Here the sample spans around 80,000 clones, under 90% being singletons. The sequences come from peripheral blood, collected 28 days after the second AZD1222 dose. These receptor sequences come from an adult who received the AZD1222 COVID-19 vaccine.

This clone was seen only once. The chain is built from TRBV2 and TRBJ1-1, with D possibly TRBD1 on 5 matching bases. Trimming left V 6 bases short and J 0 bases short, with 11 bases between. Germline V lookup: CDR1 SNHLY, CDR2 FYNNEI. This CDR3 has 14 amino acids. The CDR3 DNA sequence: TGTGCCAGCAGGACAGAAACCATGAACACTGAAGCTTTCTTT. Translation: CASRTETMNTEAFF.

This chain links TRBV9 with TRBJ1-2; D is uncertain. The germline V gene has CDR1 SGDLS and CDR2 YYNGEE. Trimming took 4 bases from V and 3 from J, leaving 13 bases between them. The CDR3 is 14 amino acids. The CDR3 DNA reads as TGTGCCAGCAGCCCAAAGTTGGACGACTATGGCTACACCTTC. This gives the protein CASSPKLDDYGYTF. The entire variable domain, with the rest obtained from reference TRBV9 and TRBJ1-2, is as follows: DSGVTQTPKHLITATGQRVTLRCSPRSGDLSVYWYQQSLDQGLQFLIQYYNGEERAKGNILERFSAQQFPDLHSELNLSSLELGDSALYFCASSPKLDDYGYTFGSGTRLTVV.

This clone turned up a few times. The rearrangement joins TRBV11-1 to TRBJ2-3, with 11 bases that match TRBD2. CDR1 SGHAT and CDR2 FQDESV come from the germline V gene (reference sequence). The CDR3 has 15 residues. J lost 6 bases, V lost 6 bases, and 8 bases had no gene match. The CDR3 DNA sequence: TGTGCCAGCAGTCATAGCGGGAGGGCTGGGGATACGCAGTATTTT. Translating it yields CASSHSGRAGDTQYF.

Comments on this clone: Relative to the germline gene, one junction end is altered; a read error may explain this. The gene calls are TRBV7-7 and TRBJ2-3; 9 nucleotides align to TRBD2. Looked up from germline, CDR1 is SSHAT and CDR2 is FNYEAQ (reference sequence). The CDR3 runs to 16 residues. CDR3 nucleotide sequence: TGTGCTAGCATCCCCCTTAGCGGGAGTCGAAGAGATACGCAGTATTTT. Translated, it gives CASIPLSGSRRDTQYF.

V usage is TRBV23-1 and J usage is TRBJ1-5; D remains ambiguous. TRBV23-1 is annotated as an ORF whose role is uncertain. V dropped 7 bases and J dropped 3 bases, with 19 bases sitting between them. CDR3 length equals 16 residues. The CDR3 is CASNRVDGGNNQPQHF. In DNA, the CDR3 is TGCGCCAGCAATCGGGTTGACGGTGGGAACAATCAGCCCCAGCATTTT.

CDR3 DNA: TGTGCCAGCAGTGAGACCCCTAACTATGGCTACACCTTC. It codes for CASSETPNYGYTF. This rearrangement joins TRBV2 to TRBJ1-2; no clear D. Per the germline V gene, CDR1 is SNHLY and CDR2 is FYNNEI. This CDR3 is built from 13 residues. Trimming cost V 3 bases and J 0 bases, with 5 bases left between them.

This clone was seen once. The genes are TRBV19 and TRBJ1-4, with a possible D match to TRBD1 (6 bases). The CDR3 spans 14 residues. Germline-derived CDR1 and CDR2 are LNHDA and SQIVND (reference sequence). Between the trimmed V and J ends, which lost 3 bases and 10 bases, there was a span of 15 bases. The CDR3 is CASSMVGRGVKLFF. DNA for the CDR3: TGTGCCAGTAGTATGGTTGGCAGGGGCGTAAAACTGTTTTTT.

The chain joins TRBV4-2 to TRBJ1-1, with D unclear. The CDR3 sequence is 16 residues long. Germline CDR1 and CDR2: LGHNA and YNFKEQ. The V and J ends lost 4 bases and 7 bases respectively, with 22 bases between them. The CDR3 nucleotides read TGTGCCAGCAGCCCCCGCGGCAGTACCCTGGGATTTGAAGCTTTCTTT. Its translation: CASSPRGSTLGFEAFF.

In this sample, this clone turned up once. The chain employs TRBV7-6 and TRBJ1-3; no clear D gene. V was shortened by 2 bases and J by 0 bases, with 17 bases between the two germline ends. From germline, CDR1 is SGHVS and CDR2 FNYEAQ. CDR3 length equals 18 residues. CDR3: CASSLLTGITFSGNTIYF. The CDR3 DNA is TGTGCCAGCAGCTTACTAACGGGAATAACTTTCTCTGGAAACACCATATATTTT.

This clone is medium-sized (0.01 to 0.1%) within its sample. V and J are TRBV19 and TRBJ2-1; TRBD1 matches at 9 bases. Germline V gene sequence: CDR1 LNHDA, CDR2 SQIVND (reference sequence). The CDR3 sequence is 15 residues long. Trimming at V came to 5 bases and at J to 3 bases, leaving 5 bases not matched to a gene. The CDR3 DNA reads as TGTGCCAGTAGTGGGGGACAGGGACTCTACAATGAGCAGTTCTTC. As protein: CASSGGQGLYNEQFF.

This clone has a single count. The chain links TRBV19 to TRBJ1-5; TRBD1 matches 7 bases. The CDR3 is made up of 16 amino acids. Trimming took 7 bases from V and 2 from J; bases not matched to a gene: 11. From germline, CDR1 is LNHDA and CDR2 SQIVND (reference sequence). CDR3 sequence reads: CASTKLSGGGNQPQHF. The CDR3 coding sequence is TGTGCCAGTACGAAACTATCAGGGGGAGGCAATCAGCCCCAGCATTTT.

V usage is TRBV4-3 and J usage is TRBJ2-1; D gene uncertain. Germline assignment: CDR1 LGHNA and CDR2 YSLEER. Trimming removed 1 base from V and 9 bases from J, with 10 bases in between. The CDR3 has 13 amino acids. The CDR3 here is CASSQGAQFEQFF. In DNA, the CDR3 is TGCGCCAGCAGCCAAGGTGCCCAATTTGAGCAGTTCTTC.

The chain carries TRBV29-1 and TRBJ2-7, with D maybe TRBD2 (6 bases). The CDR3 is made up of 12 amino acids. V lost 2 bases and J lost 7, with 12 bases in between. CDR1 is SQVTM, CDR2 ANQGSEA, per germline. DNA for the CDR3: TGCAGCGTTGAAAGGGGCGCGGGGGAGCAGTACTTC. It is translated as CSVERGAGEQYF.

This clone was detected once. The chain carries TRBV7-2 and TRBJ2-1; 7 nucleotides align to TRBD1. CDR1 and CDR2 (germline): SGHTA, FQGNSA. CDR3 length equals 13 residues. Losses at the gene ends were 5 bases for V and 6 bases for J; bases not matched to a gene: 4. CDR3 DNA sequence: TGTGCCAGCAGCACAGGGGCTAGCAATGAGCAGTTCTTC. Amino acid sequence: CASSTGASNEQFF.

The gene calls are TRBV28 and TRBJ1-5, with D possibly matching TRBD1 (5 bases). V lost 5 bases, J lost 4 bases, and 12 bases lay in between. CDR1 and CDR2 (germline): MDHEN, SYDVKM. This CDR3 has 14 amino acids. The chain's CDR3 is CASSTPGGNQPQHF. The CDR3 nucleotides read TGTGCCAGCAGTACTCCGGGGGGTAATCAGCCCCAGCATTTT.

This chain links TRBV25-1 with TRBJ2-3, with TRBD1 matching over 8 bases. CDR1 is MGHDK, CDR2 SYGVNS, per germline. This CDR3 is 13 amino acids long. Trimming cost V 7 bases and J 1 base; bases outside gene matches: 1. In nucleotides, the CDR3 is TGTGCCAGCAAGACAGGGGGCACAGATACGCAGTATTTT. It yields the protein CASKTGGTDTQYF.